The clone carrying this T cell receptor beta chain came up many times. Its antigen remains unknown. The CDR3 regions of TCR beta were amplified from RNA transcripts. Primed by the HTBI set, a first-round RT-PCR was run on the TCR CDR3. TCRdb re-derived calls from the multiplex PCR reads in MiXCR, one entry per CDR3 protein. The data show approximately 720,000 distinct CDR3 sequences, around 20% seen once. The diagnostic basis comprised clinical symptoms, serum thyroxine and TRAb, thyroid ultrasound and orbital computed tomography. Cells are PBMCs isolated from around 9.4 ml of fresh blood. This entry belongs to a study of T cells in Graves' hyperthyroidism and ophthalmopathy. Study details: Sampling of peripheral blood happened at initial diagnosis, prior to any treatment.

Broader study findings: Within blood appeared most thyroid clonotypes that had expanded above 0.001.

The CDR3 totals 15 residues. Germline CDR1 is DFQATT and CDR2 is SNEGSKA (reference sequence). Trimming pared 1 base from V and 4 bases from J, leaving 14 bases between. This receptor was taken from a woman aged 45-60 years with Graves' hyperthyroidism that later progressed to Graves' ophthalmopathy. V gene TRBV20-1 combines with J gene TRBJ1-5; D not resolved. Sample: blood. The CDR3 DNA is TGCAGTGCTAGAGTAGATGGGAGGGTGAATCAGCCCCAGCATTTT. This sequence encodes CSARVDGRVNQPQHF.